Shown below are 21 T cell receptor beta chains from a single sample sequenced in a study of cytomegalovirus exposure and HLA in healthy donors (TCRdb year 2017). The method behind the library was the immunoSEQ multiplex PCR assay. This immuneACCESS table, as held by TCRdb, lists in-frame sequences with V and J called but not all clones. Of the missing ones, under half trace to an unresolved V gene in checked studies; the others have no known cause. A total of 70,000 or so clones appear in this sample, less than 95% of them only once. 1.5% to 2% of the sample rests with the top ten. The sequenced material came from PBMCs. The receptors shown here come from a woman aged 18-30 years in good health and CMV-seropositive.

The chain is built from TRBV4-1 and TRBJ2-5; no definite D call. Germline-derived CDR1 and CDR2 are MGHRA and YSYEKL. Between the trimmed V and J ends, which lost 1 base and 5 bases, there was a span of 11 bases. The CDR3 extends over 14 amino acids. The chain's CDR3 is CASSQAVAAETQYF. The CDR3, as DNA: TGCGCCAGCAGCCAAGCGGTGGCGGCTGAGACCCAGTACTTC.

V gene TRBV19 combines with J gene TRBJ2-1; TRBD2 matches at 8 bases. Germline V gene sequence: CDR1 LNHDA, CDR2 SQIVND (reference sequence). CDR3 length equals 13 residues. V gave up 6 bases and J gave up 9 bases; unmatched junction bases: 7. As DNA, the CDR3 is TGTGCCAGTAGCGGACTAGCAGGCGGTGAGCAGTTCTTC. Translated: CASSGLAGGEQFF. Complete variable domain (other parts from reference TRBV19 and TRBJ2-1): DGGITQSPKYLFRKEGQNVTLSCEQNLNHDAMYWYRQDPGQGLRLIYYSQIVNDFQKGDIAEGYSVSREKKESFPLTVTSAQKNPTAFYLCASSGLAGGEQFFGPGTRLTVL.

V and J are TRBV6-5 and TRBJ1-1; tentatively, D is TRBD1 (6 bases). The germline gives CDR1 MNHEY, CDR2 SVGAGI. The V end was cut by 6 bases, the J end by 5 bases, with 13 bases between. The CDR3 length is 13 residues. In DNA form, the CDR3 reads TGTGCCAGCAGGCTCGACAGGCTGACTGAAGCTTTCTTT. Translating it yields CASRLDRLTEAFF.

The chain is built from TRBV5-1 and TRBJ2-2, with D hard to call. The germline V and J ends were trimmed by 4 bases and 5 bases, with 12 bases remaining between them. CDR1 SGHRS and CDR2 YFSETQ come from the germline V gene. The CDR3 covers 14 residues. This CDR3 reads CASSTLPETGELFF. CDR3 bases: TGCGCCAGCAGCACACTCCCGGAGACCGGGGAGCTGTTTTTT.

The chain combines TRBV4-2 with TRBJ2-3; TRBD2 matches 15 bases. Looked up from germline, CDR1 is LGHNA and CDR2 is YNFKEQ. The CDR3 is made up of 19 amino acids. With 1 base clipped from V and 4 bases from J, the junction kept 9 bases outside the gene matches. CDR3 bases: TGTGCCAGCAGCCAAGTTGGGACTAGCGGGGGGATAGCGGCAGATACGCAGTATTTT. Translating gives CASSQVGTSGGIAADTQYF.

The chain recombines TRBV7-9 with TRBJ1-2, with D perhaps TRBD1 (5 bases). The length of the CDR3 is 14 residues. Trimming left V 0 bases short and J 8 bases short, with 13 bases between. The germline V gene has CDR1 SEHNR and CDR2 FQNEAQ (reference sequence). The CDR3 reads CASSLATYRSGYTF. CDR3 DNA: TGTGCCAGCAGCTTAGCCACCTACAGGAGCGGCTACACCTTC.

DNA of the CDR3: TGTGCCAGCAGTTCTCGACTAGCGGGAGGGCGGAACGAGCAGTACTTC. Encoded protein: CASSSRLAGGRNEQYF. V usage is TRBV27 and J usage is TRBJ2-7; TRBD2 aligns across 14 bases. Germline assignment: CDR1 MNHEY and CDR2 SMNVEV (reference sequence). V shed 4 bases, J shed 5 bases, and the junction held 7 bases outside the gene matches. The CDR3 loop spans 16 amino acids.

The J gene is TRBJ2-3, the V gene TRBV2; 11 bases match TRBD2. J was trimmed by 5 bases and V by 4 bases; bases with no gene match: 11. The CDR3 has 17 amino acids. Germline V gene lookup returns CDR1 SNHLY and CDR2 FYNNEI. CDR3 bases: TGTGCCAGCAGTGTGTTGGCGTTAGCGGGAGGGGTAGATACGCAGTATTTT. Protein sequence: CASSVLALAGGVDTQYF.

V is TRBV5-6 and J is TRBJ2-1; 9 bases are shared with TRBD2. CDR1 and CDR2 from the germline V gene are SGHDT and YYEEEE. V shed 3 bases, J shed 5 bases, and the junction held 9 bases outside the gene matches. This CDR3 spans 16 amino acids. CDR3 DNA sequence: TGTGCCAGCAGCTGGCGGGAGGGCGGGGGGAACAATGAGCAGTTCTTC. This translates into CASSWREGGGNNEQFF.

This rearrangement joins TRBV9 to TRBJ1-2, with D possibly TRBD1 on 5 matching bases. The V end was cut by 4 bases, the J end by 4 bases, with 14 bases between. Per the germline V gene, CDR1 is SGDLS and CDR2 is YYNGEE. This CDR3 spans 14 amino acids. CDR3 sequence (DNA): TGTGCCAGCAGCCAAGCCGGGGGATTCTATGGCTACACCTTC. Translated, it gives CASSQAGGFYGYTF.

The gene calls are TRBV6-5 and TRBJ1-5; 7 bases fit TRBD1. Germline CDR1 reads MNHEY; CDR2 reads SVGAGI. The trim removed 7 bases at V and 9 bases at J, leaving 12 bases unmatched. CDR3 size: 14 residues. CDR3 DNA sequence: TGTGCCAGCAATCCCGGGACAGAAGGGTTGCCCCAGCATTTT. Its translation is CASNPGTEGLPQHF.

The rearrangement uses TRBV7-2 and TRBJ1-2; no definite D call. Trimming took 5 bases from V and 5 from J, leaving 18 bases between them. The CDR3 consists of 15 residues. From germline, CDR1 is SGHTA and CDR2 FQGNSA. The CDR3 DNA reads as TGTGCCAGCAGCCCGTCTGGCCGAATTCCTTATGGCTACACCTTC. This encodes CASSPSGRIPYGYTF.

This clone showed up just once. The chain is built from TRBV5-4 and TRBJ2-5; 9 bases align to TRBD2. The CDR3 covers 17 residues. The V and J ends lost 0 bases and 5 bases, in that order; junction bases with no gene match: 11. Germline CDR1 SGHNT, CDR2 YYREEE (reference sequence). DNA of the CDR3: TGTGCCAGCAGCTTGGGACTAGCGGCAGCCAGGCGCGAGACCCAGTACTTC. Its translation: CASSLGLAAARRETQYF.

DNA of the CDR3: TGTGCCAGCAGTAAACAGATAAACTATGGCTACACCTTC. This sequence encodes CASSKQINYGYTF. This sequence joins TRBV11-2 and TRBJ1-2; no clear D gene. The CDR3 has 13 residues. Trimming took off 6 bases at V and 2 bases at J, with 10 bases between the two ends. In germline, CDR1 is SGHAT, CDR2 FQNNGV.

This rearrangement joins TRBV5-1 to TRBJ2-7; TRBD1 might be the D (6 bases). V lost 4 bases and J lost 3, with 8 bases in between. This CDR3 has 12 amino acids. Germline V gene sequence: CDR1 SGHRS, CDR2 YFSETQ. The CDR3 sequence is CASSGGYYEQYF. As DNA, the CDR3 is TGCGCCAGCAGCGGGGGCTACTACGAGCAGTACTTC. Variable domain in full (rest from reference TRBV5-1 and TRBJ2-7): KAGVTQTPRYLIKTRGQQVTLSCSPISGHRSVSWYQQTPGQGLQFLFEYFSETQRNKGNFPGRFSGRQFSNSRSEMNVSTLELGDSALYLCASSGGYYEQYFGPGTRLTVT.

This chain uses TRBV19 with TRBJ2-5; 7 nucleotides agree with TRBD2. The CDR3 contains 14 residues. Per the germline V gene, CDR1 is LNHDA and CDR2 is SQIVND (reference sequence). V dropped 5 bases and J dropped 7; count of bases not matched to a gene: 10. This CDR3 reads CASSVNSGPGTQYF. The CDR3 DNA is TGTGCCAGTAGTGTTAATAGCGGGCCGGGGACCCAGTACTTC. The variable domain in full, with the rest retrieved from reference TRBV19 and TRBJ2-5, is DGGITQSPKYLFRKEGQNVTLSCEQNLNHDAMYWYRQDPGQGLRLIYYSQIVNDFQKGDIAEGYSVSREKKESFPLTVTSAQKNPTAFYLCASSVNSGPGTQYFGPGTRLLVL.

This chain uses TRBV5-1 with TRBJ2-1; 9 bases map to TRBD2. The germline V gene has CDR1 SGHRS and CDR2 YFSETQ. The CDR3 length is 16 residues. After removal of 0 bases from V and 9 bases from J, the junction contained 10 bases not matched to a gene. CDR3 residues: CASSLGAGGPGREQFF. DNA of the CDR3: TGCGCCAGCAGCTTGGGGGCGGGGGGGCCCGGGCGTGAGCAGTTCTTC.

The V and J genes are TRBV6-1 and TRBJ2-2, with 10 positions matching TRBD1. The CDR3 length is 18 residues. CDR1 and CDR2 (germline): MNHNS, SASEGT. The junction had 13 bases not matched to a gene; V was cut back by 4 bases and J by 5 bases. In DNA form, the CDR3 reads TGTGCCAGCAGTGGACGACAGGGGGCGAGGCCTGGAACCGGGGAGCTGTTTTTT. Protein product: CASSGRQGARPGTGELFF.

The chain is built from TRBV30 and TRBJ2-1; 8 bases line up with TRBD2. Germline V CDR1 and CDR2: GTSNPN, SVGIG (reference sequence). The CDR3 consists of 14 residues. V trimming: 1 base; J trimming: 5 bases; junction bases outside the gene matches: 4. The CDR3 bases are TGTGCCTGGAGTGGGGCAGCGGGGGACAATGAGCAGTTCTTC. Its protein is CAWSGAAGDNEQFF.

V gene TRBV30 combines with J gene TRBJ1-1, with D possibly being TRBD1 (5 bases). The germline V gene has CDR1 GTSNPN and CDR2 SVGIG (reference sequence). The CDR3 spans 13 residues. Trimming shortened V by 8 bases and J by 2 bases, and 15 bases separated the two germline ends. The CDR3 protein is CAEPGFGNTEAFF. The CDR3 nucleotides are TGTGCCGAACCAGGGTTTGGAAACACTGAAGCTTTCTTT.

The chain couples TRBV11-2 to TRBJ2-7; D possibly corresponds to TRBD1 (7 bases). Trimming stripped 6 bases from V and 2 bases from J, with 14 bases between. This CDR3 region has 14 residues. CDR1 and CDR2 (germline): SGHAT, FQNNGV. The chain's CDR3 is CASSGGTVPYEQYF. In DNA form, the CDR3 reads TGTGCCAGCAGTGGCGGGACAGTGCCCTACGAGCAGTACTTC. Using reference TRBV11-2 and TRBJ2-7 for the parts outside the CDR3, the full variable domain is EAGVAQSPRYKIIEKRQSVAFWCNPISGHATLYWYQQILGQGPKLLIQFQNNGVVDDSQLPKDRFSAERLKGVDSTLKIQPAKLEDSAVYLCASSGGTVPYEQYFGPGTRLTVT.